One and the same sample provided the 15 T cell receptor beta chains below, sequenced in a study of T cells after somatic rescue of genetic block. The assay was immunoSEQ multiplex PCR, and TCRdb's table has in-frame clones only and misses some. The top ten hold 0.075% to 0.095% of the sample, which has 45,000 to 55,000 clones, approximately 96% seen once. Specimen: peripheral blood mononuclear cells (PBMCs). Receptors originate from a child under two years old.

The chain links TRBV11-2 to TRBJ2-2, with a weak D call TRBD1 (5 bases). The CDR3 length is 13 residues. Looked up from germline, CDR1 is SGHAT and CDR2 is FQNNGV. Trimming stripped 5 bases from V and 6 bases from J, with 10 bases between. CDR3 residues: CASSPSRAGELFF. Here the CDR3 DNA reads TGTGCCAGCAGCCCCTCCAGGGCCGGGGAGCTGTTTTTT. Full variable domain (remainder filled in from reference TRBV11-2 and TRBJ2-2): EAGVAQSPRYKIIEKRQSVAFWCNPISGHATLYWYQQILGQGPKLLIQFQNNGVVDDSQLPKDRFSAERLKGVDSTLKIQPAKLEDSAVYLCASSPSRAGELFFGEGSRLTVL.

The chain uses TRBV30 and TRBJ2-7; possible D gene TRBD2, 6 bases. Germline V gives CDR1 GTSNPN, CDR2 SVGIG (reference sequence). CDR3 size: 13 residues. V dropped 2 bases and J dropped 3 bases, with 11 bases sitting between them. The CDR3 DNA reads TGTGCCTGGAGTCTCACGGGGGACTACGAGCAGTACTTC. Protein sequence: CAWSLTGDYEQYF.

This clone was seen just once. The chain couples TRBV6-5 to TRBJ1-4; no reliable D call. V shed 6 bases and J shed 4 bases, with 12 bases lying between them. The CDR3 length is 14 residues. The germline V gene encodes CDR1 MNHEY and CDR2 SVGAGI. This chain's CDR3 is CASRPGRNNEKLFF. The CDR3, as DNA: TGTGCCAGCAGGCCGGGTCGAAATAATGAAAAACTGTTTTTT.

V and J are TRBV5-6 and TRBJ2-7, with D possibly TRBD1 on 5 matching bases. V was pared by 1 base and J by 0 bases, with 17 bases between. CDR1 and CDR2 (germline): SGHDT, YYEEEE. There are 17 residues in the CDR3. CDR3 region: CASSLQAIDRASYEQYF. CDR3 sequence (DNA): TGTGCCAGCAGCTTGCAAGCTATCGACAGAGCCTCCTACGAGCAGTACTTC.

This chain uses TRBV7-8 with TRBJ1-4; possibly TRBD1 for D (5 bases). Germline V gene sequence: CDR1 SGHVS, CDR2 FQNEAQ. This CDR3 is 11 amino acids long. The ends were cut back, 5 bases at V and 10 bases at J, with 8 bases in the middle. The CDR3 nucleotides read TGTGCCAGCAGCCCAGACAGAAAACTGTTTTTT. It translates to CASSPDRKLFF.

The V call is TRBV6-6, the J call TRBJ1-1; D possibly corresponds to TRBD1 (6 bases). CDR1 and CDR2 (germline): MNHNY, SVGAGI (reference sequence). The CDR3 covers 14 residues. V was pared by 2 bases and J by 2 bases, with 9 bases between. In DNA form, the CDR3 reads TGTGCCAGCAGTTACCCGGGACAAAACACTGAAGCTTTCTTT. The encoded protein is CASSYPGQNTEAFF.

This chain uses TRBV27 with TRBJ1-1; D might be TRBD1 (5 bases). Germline V gives CDR1 MNHEY, CDR2 SMNVEV (reference sequence). V was trimmed by 7 bases and J by 0 bases, leaving 9 bases between them. This CDR3 is 13 amino acids long. The DNA for the CDR3 is TGTGCCAGCAAAGGGGCAGTGAACACTGAAGCTTTCTTT. Translated: CASKGAVNTEAFF.

This clone was detected only a few times. CDR3 amino acids: CASSLGAPNQPQHF. CDR3 nucleotide sequence: TGCGCCAGCAGCTTGGGGGCGCCCAATCAGCCCCAGCATTTT. The chain employs TRBV5-1 and TRBJ1-5, with no clear D. This CDR3 has 14 amino acids. CDR1 and CDR2 (germline): SGHRS, YFSETQ. The germline V and J ends were trimmed by 0 bases and 3 bases, with 7 bases remaining between them. Using reference TRBV5-1 and TRBJ1-5 for the parts outside the CDR3, the full variable domain is KAGVTQTPRYLIKTRGQQVTLSCSPISGHRSVSWYQQTPGQGLQFLFEYFSETQRNKGNFPGRFSGRQFSNSRSEMNVSTLELGDSALYLCASSLGAPNQPQHFGDGTRLSIL.

J is TRBJ2-7 and V is TRBV29-1, with 10 bases lining up with TRBD2. The junction had 9 bases not matched to a gene; V was cut back by 4 bases and J by 6 bases. The CDR3 covers 14 residues. In germline, CDR1 is SQVTM, CDR2 ANQGSEA. The CDR3 bases are TGCAGCGTTGGGCTAGCGGGAGTAGAGGGCGAGCAGTACTTC. Its translation: CSVGLAGVEGEQYF.

This chain connects TRBV19 to TRBJ2-4, with a tentative D call TRBD2 (5 bases). The CDR3 extends over 15 amino acids. Germline V gene sequence: CDR1 LNHDA, CDR2 SQIVND (reference sequence). The ends were cut back, 6 bases at V and 6 bases at J, with 18 bases in the middle. The CDR3 DNA sequence: TGTGCCAGTAGCCCCCGTCCGGGAAAGGGAAACATTCAGTACTTC. Protein: CASSPRPGKGNIQYF.

This clone was detected only once. CDR3 sequence (DNA): TGCGCCAGCAGCTCCCCAGGGGGCACTGAAGCTTTCTTT. The encoded protein is CASSSPGGTEAFF. The V call is TRBV5-1, the J call TRBJ1-1; 7 bases fit TRBD1. This CDR3 region has 13 residues. Per germline, CDR1 SGHRS and CDR2 YFSETQ. J was trimmed by 4 bases and V by 3 bases; bases with no gene match: 3.

The chain has TRBV11-2 and TRBJ1-1; D is unclear. This CDR3 comprises 13 residues. V was trimmed by 1 base and J by 4 bases, leaving 7 bases between them. Germline V gives CDR1 SGHAT, CDR2 FQNNGV. The CDR3 region is CASSLAWGTEAFF. The DNA for the CDR3 is TGTGCCAGCAGCTTAGCCTGGGGCACTGAAGCTTTCTTT.

The chain is built from TRBV11-3 and TRBJ2-2; 7 bases line up with TRBD2. Germline values: CDR1 SGHNT, CDR2 YENEEA. There are 13 residues in the CDR3. V was pared by 8 bases and J by 5 bases, with 5 bases of the junction left unmatched. CDR3 loop: CASFGRGTGELFF. CDR3 nucleotide sequence: TGTGCCAGCTTTGGGCGGGGGACCGGGGAGCTGTTTTTT.

The CDR3 nucleotides read TGTGCCAGCAGTTCCGGACAGGGCAATGAGCAGTTCTTC. It encodes CASSSGQGNEQFF. J is TRBJ2-1 and V is TRBV6-5; 8 nucleotides match TRBD1. V shed 4 bases, J shed 6 bases, and the junction held 2 bases outside the gene matches. CDR3 length equals 13 residues. The V gene's germline CDR1 is MNHEY and CDR2 SVGAGI.

Remarks on this clone: This sample includes further DNA sequences coding for the same CDR3. CDR3 loop: CAWSGLAGGNEQFF. CDR3 nucleotide sequence: TGTGCCTGGAGTGGACTAGCGGGAGGCAATGAGCAGTTCTTC. This rearrangement joins TRBV30 to TRBJ2-1, with TRBD2 matching over 13 bases. With 1 base clipped from V and 6 bases from J, the junction kept 0 bases outside the gene matches. The germline V gene encodes CDR1 GTSNPN and CDR2 SVGIG (reference sequence). This CDR3 comprises 14 residues.